A single sample gave rise to the 24 T cell receptor beta chains below, sequenced in a study of sequential checkpoint blockade in melanoma. Sequenced by immunoSEQ multiplex PCR; TCRdb stores in-frame clones only, minus some. The sample contains 6,000 or so clones, 15% to 20% of which appear only once. Documented treatment: randomized to nivolumab then ipilimumab (arm A) or the reverse (arm B). Sequencing used tumor tissue (inferred from file names), obtained from a patient given nivolumab and ipilimumab in sequence. These receptors were obtained from a human donor with melanoma.

The rearrangement links TRBV27 to TRBJ1-3; D is perhaps TRBD1 (5 bases). Germline V gene data show CDR1 as MNHEY and CDR2 as SMNVEV (reference sequence). V gave up 0 bases and J gave up 4 bases, with 13 bases separating them. CDR3 length: 16 residues. CDR3 in amino acids: CASSLSRDRGGNTIYF. In DNA form, the CDR3 reads TGTGCCAGCAGTTTATCCCGGGACCGAGGCGGAAACACCATATATTTT.

This chain joins TRBV19 and TRBJ2-3, with D possibly called TRBD1 or TRBD2 (6 bases each). This CDR3 contains 15 residues. CDR1 LNHDA and CDR2 SQIVND come from the germline V gene (reference sequence). V lost 3 bases, J lost 7 bases, and 17 bases lay in between. The CDR3: CASSITGGRSHTQYF. DNA of the CDR3: TGTGCCAGTAGTATTACCGGGGGCCGTTCACATACGCAGTATTTT.

This clone is medium-sized within its sample. DNA of the CDR3: TGTGCCAGCTCACCAACGGGGTGGGGGACTGGTTCACCCCTCCACTTT. It specifies CASSPTGWGTGSPLHF. V and J are TRBV18 and TRBJ1-6, with a possible D match to TRBD1 (5 bases). V lost 2 bases, J lost 9 bases, and 17 bases lay in between. CDR1 KGHSH and CDR2 LQKENI come from the germline V gene. The CDR3 has 16 residues. Filled out from reference TRBV18 and TRBJ1-6, the complete variable domain reads NAGVMQNPRHLVRRRGQEARLRCSPMKGHSHVYWYRQLPEEGLKFMVYLQKENIIDESGMPKERFSAEFPKEGPSILRIQQVVRGDSAAYFCASSPTGWGTGSPLHFGNGTRLTVT.

The CDR3 nucleotides are TGCGCCAGCAGCCAAGAGGCCGGCGGGGGGGATTCCTACAATGAGCAGTTCTTC. This gives the protein CASSQEAGGGDSYNEQFF. V gene TRBV4-1 combines with J gene TRBJ2-1; TRBD2 aligns across 9 bases. From germline, CDR1 is MGHRA and CDR2 YSYEKL. The length of the CDR3 is 18 residues. Losses at the gene ends were 0 bases for V and 1 base for J; bases not matched to a gene: 7.

The table lists this clone with a few counts. The chain carries TRBV9 and TRBJ2-7; the D is unclear. Germline loops: CDR1 SGDLS, CDR2 YYNGEE. CDR3 size: 13 residues. V shed 4 bases and J shed 5 bases, with 13 bases lying between them. The CDR3 is CASSPPQGNEQYF. As DNA, the CDR3 is TGTGCCAGCAGCCCCCCCCAAGGGAACGAGCAGTACTTC.

The chain uses TRBV18 and TRBJ1-2; maybe TRBD1 (6 bases). This CDR3 contains 16 residues. Deletions cut 4 bases from V and 8 bases from J, with 23 bases between. Germline-derived CDR1 and CDR2 are KGHSH and LQKENI. CDR3 DNA: TGTGCCAGCTCACTTGCTAACGCCGGGGGCGAGGGCGGCTACACCTTC. Its translation: CASSLANAGGEGGYTF.

The J gene is TRBJ2-6, the V gene TRBV6-8; 7 bases are shared with TRBD2. CDR1 is MNHGY, CDR2 SAAAGT, per germline. V lost 6 bases, J lost 4 bases, and 6 bases stayed unmatched. The CDR3 length is 15 residues. In nucleotides, the CDR3 is TGTGCCAGCAGAGTTCTAGCGGCCGGGGCCAACGTCCTGACTTTC. Residues: CASRVLAAGANVLTF.

As DNA, the CDR3 is TGTGCCAGCAGCCAACTAGAGGGGGAGACCCAGTACTTC. Its translation: CASSQLEGETQYF. The J gene is TRBJ2-5, the V gene TRBV7-4; perhaps D is TRBD1 or TRBD2 (5 bases each). This CDR3 has 13 residues. Between the trimmed V and J ends, which lost 5 bases and 5 bases, there was a span of 12 bases. CDR1 is SGHVT, CDR2 SQSDAQ, per germline.

This clone was observed at least ten times. V and J are TRBV11-3 and TRBJ1-1; maybe TRBD1 (5 bases). V was trimmed by 1 base and J by 3 bases, leaving 12 bases between them. The germline V gene encodes CDR1 SGHNT and CDR2 YENEEA. CDR3 length equals 15 residues. CDR3 DNA sequence: TGTGCCAGCAGCTTAGGACGTCAGGGCGACACTGAAGCTTTCTTT. Its protein is CASSLGRQGDTEAFF.

This clone was detected a few times. The genes are TRBV19 and TRBJ1-6; no definite D call. Looked up from germline, CDR1 is LNHDA and CDR2 is SQIVND (reference sequence). CDR3 length: 13 amino acids. Trimming removed 5 bases from V and 7 bases from J, with 9 bases in between. CDR3 amino acids: CASSRDRNSPLHF. The CDR3, as DNA: TGTGCCAGTAGTCGTGATCGAAATTCACCCCTCCACTTT.

This clone was recorded a few times. The chain carries TRBV4-1 and TRBJ2-2; D is ambiguous. This CDR3 is built from 13 residues. V gave up 9 bases and J gave up 6 bases, with 14 bases separating them. The germline V gene has CDR1 MGHRA and CDR2 YSYEKL. The CDR3 DNA follows: TGCGCCAGTTCCACCAAGCTCGCCGGGGAGCTGTTTTTT. Its translation is CASSTKLAGELFF.

This clone is termed medium-sized (0.01 to 0.1%). J is TRBJ2-3 and V is TRBV6-8; 8 bases match TRBD2. CDR1 is MNHGY and CDR2 is SAAAGT in the germline V gene. Losses at the gene ends were 7 bases for V and 2 bases for J; bases not matched to a gene: 8. This CDR3 contains 15 residues. CDR3 sequence (DNA): TGTGCCAGCACTCGGACTAGCAGCTTCACAGATACGCAGTATTTT. This encodes CASTRTSSFTDTQYF.

This clone is classed as medium-sized (0.01 to 0.1%). Distinct nucleotide sequences in the sample also encode this CDR3. The rearrangement joins TRBV11-3 to TRBJ1-5, with 7 bases fitting TRBD1. The CDR3 has 14 residues. Germline V gives CDR1 SGHNT, CDR2 YENEEA. Trimming cost V 5 bases and J 4 bases; bases outside gene matches: 5. CDR3 sequence reads: CASSPGTANQPQHF. CDR3 sequence (DNA): TGTGCCAGCAGCCCCGGGACAGCTAATCAGCCCCAGCATTTT.

In its sample, this clone was seen a few times. The chain links TRBV11-3 to TRBJ2-5, with TRBD1 matching 7 bases. With 2 bases clipped from V and 4 bases from J, the junction kept 4 bases outside the gene matches. Germline V CDR1 and CDR2: SGHNT, YENEEA. The CDR3 is 14 amino acids. CDR3 protein: CASSLRGLTETQYF. CDR3 sequence (DNA): TGTGCCAGCAGCTTAAGGGGGCTCACAGAGACCCAGTACTTC.

This CDR3 reads CAWSSRQKNNSPLHF. The CDR3 DNA is TGTGCCTGGAGTTCGAGACAGAAAAATAATTCACCCCTCCACTTT. The chain employs TRBV30 and TRBJ1-6; the D gene is possibly TRBD1 (5 bases). Germline V gene data show CDR1 as GTSNPN and CDR2 as SVGIG (reference sequence). The CDR3 length is 15 residues. The V gene lost 2 bases and the J gene lost 5 bases, with 13 bases spanning the gap. Full variable domain (remainder filled in from reference TRBV30 and TRBJ1-6): SQTIHQWPATLVQPVGSPLSLECTVEGTSNPNLYWYRQAAGRGLQLLFYSVGIGQISSEVPQNLSASRPQDRQFILSSKKLLLSDSGFYLCAWSSRQKNNSPLHFGNGTRLTVT.

This clone is labeled as medium-sized (0.01 to 0.1%). The CDR3 DNA follows: TGTGCCTGGAGTAATCAGGGGACTGAAGCTTTCTTT. Residues: CAWSNQGTEAFF. This rearrangement joins TRBV30 to TRBJ1-1; D might be TRBD1 (6 bases). CDR1 is GTSNPN and CDR2 is SVGIG in the germline V gene (reference sequence). The CDR3 totals 12 residues. The V gene lost 2 bases and the J gene lost 5 bases, with 9 bases spanning the gap.

The chain couples TRBV6-8 to TRBJ2-6; TRBD2 matches at 8 bases. In germline, CDR1 is MNHGY, CDR2 SAAAGT. The CDR3 is 15 residues long. V shed 10 bases and J 2 bases; nucleotides not matched to a gene: 7. In nucleotides, the CDR3 is TGTGCCACCCGGGGGGGGGCCACTGGGGCCAACGTCCTGACTTTC. Protein: CATRGGATGANVLTF.

The CDR3 region has the DNA TGTGCCAGCAGTTACTATGGACAGGGGATGGGGTCACCCCTCCACTTT. Encoded protein: CASSYYGQGMGSPLHF. The rearrangement uses TRBV6-8 and TRBJ1-6; 9 nucleotides line up with TRBD1. J was trimmed by 10 bases and V by 1 base; bases with no gene match: 8. Germline-derived CDR1 and CDR2 are MNHGY and SAAAGT. The CDR3 is 16 residues long.

This clone was recorded many times. The chain combines TRBV9 with TRBJ2-3, with D unresolved. The CDR3 has 13 residues. Germline assignment: CDR1 SGDLS and CDR2 YYNGEE. V was pared by 0 bases and J by 6 bases, with 8 bases between. CDR3 in DNA: TGTGCCAGCAGCGTAGCCAAGTGGGATACGCAGTATTTT. As protein: CASSVAKWDTQYF.

This clone was seen at least ten times. The chain combines TRBV6-8 with TRBJ1-2, with 9 bases matching TRBD1. CDR3 length: 15 amino acids. From germline, CDR1 is MNHGY and CDR2 SAAAGT. The J segment lost 7 bases and the V segment lost 1 base, leaving 7 bases of the junction unmatched. CDR3 region: CASSYLNRGQRGYTF. The CDR3 nucleotides are TGTGCCAGCAGTTACTTAAACAGGGGGCAGCGTGGCTACACCTTC.

This clone was detected a few times. The chain employs TRBV5-1 and TRBJ2-7, with D tentatively TRBD2 (7 bases). Per the germline V gene, CDR1 is SGHRS and CDR2 is YFSETQ. V lost 7 bases and J lost 3, with 17 bases in between. The CDR3 has 14 amino acids. CDR3 sequence (DNA): TGCGCCAGCGGAAGGGGGGGTCTGAGCTACGAGCAGTACTTC. This codes for CASGRGGLSYEQYF. Together with reference TRBV5-1 and TRBJ2-7, the CDR3 gives the full variable domain: KAGVTQTPRYLIKTRGQQVTLSCSPISGHRSVSWYQQTPGQGLQFLFEYFSETQRNKGNFPGRFSGRQFSNSRSEMNVSTLELGDSALYLCASGRGGLSYEQYFGPGTRLTVT.

Ten or more counts support this clone. The genes are TRBV6-8 and TRBJ2-2; D remains ambiguous. V was shortened by 2 bases and J by 3 bases, with 4 bases between the two germline ends. The CDR3 extends over 13 amino acids. CDR1 MNHGY and CDR2 SAAAGT come from the germline V gene. The CDR3 is CASSYRYTGELFF. CDR3 DNA sequence: TGTGCCAGCAGTTACAGATACACCGGGGAGCTGTTTTTT.

In this sample, this clone turned up many times. The CDR3 spells CASSPRSANTGELFF. CDR3 nucleotides: TGTGCCAGCAGTCCCCGTTCCGCCAACACCGGGGAGCTGTTTTTT. The gene calls are TRBV11-3 and TRBJ2-2; D unclear. Per the germline V gene, CDR1 is SGHNT and CDR2 is YENEEA. This CDR3 has 15 residues. Trimming removed 6 bases from V and 2 bases from J, with 13 bases in between.

In nucleotides, the CDR3 is TGTGCCAGCATGTTTGGGACCGCAAACACTGAAGCTTTCTTT. Translation: CASMFGTANTEAFF. V is TRBV7-5 and J is TRBJ1-1. TRBV7-5 constitutes a pseudogene. The CDR3 covers 14 residues.